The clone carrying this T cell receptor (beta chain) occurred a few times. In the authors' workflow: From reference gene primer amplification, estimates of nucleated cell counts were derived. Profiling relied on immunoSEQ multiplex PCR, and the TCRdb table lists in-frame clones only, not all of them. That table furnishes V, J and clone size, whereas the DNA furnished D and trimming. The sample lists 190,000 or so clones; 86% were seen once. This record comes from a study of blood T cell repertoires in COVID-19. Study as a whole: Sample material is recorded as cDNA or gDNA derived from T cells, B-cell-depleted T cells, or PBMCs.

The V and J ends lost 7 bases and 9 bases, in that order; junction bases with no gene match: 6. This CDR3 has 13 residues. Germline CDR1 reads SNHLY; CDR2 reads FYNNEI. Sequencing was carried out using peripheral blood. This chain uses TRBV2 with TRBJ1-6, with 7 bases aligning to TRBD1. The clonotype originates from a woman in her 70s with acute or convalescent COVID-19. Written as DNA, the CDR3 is TGTGCCAGCAAGGGGACAGTCTCTTCACCCCTCCACTTT. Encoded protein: CASKGTVSSPLHF.